This is a list of T cell receptor beta chains from one sample in a study of CD8+ T cells in alopecia areata. Clones were sequenced by immunoSEQ multiplex PCR, and TCRdb holds only the in-frame ones, with some missing. Counted here are about 300,000 clones, 58% occurring once; the ten biggest clones make up around 1.7%. The sample here was CD4+ T cells sorted from blood, taken at week 24, from a patient treated with tofacitinib. These TCRs come from a human donor with alopecia areata. CDR3s include the opening cysteine and the closing phenylalanine or tryptophan.

V,length,CDR3
TRBV19,15,CASRRGRFAAGELFF
TRBV30,12,CAWRTGVHGYTF
TRBV7-2,15,CASSPSLPGANVLTF
TRBV11-2,16,CASSLRRQFNTGELFF
TRBV29-1,16,CSAGSAAGGNTGELFF
TRBV28,13,CASSFTGGEKLFF
TRBV7-2,13,CASSLAGNNEQFF
TRBV5-1,13,CASSVVGTGELFF
TRBV6-5,14,CATKRPGGNQPQHF
TRBV2,14,CASQSGLPREKLFF
TRBV5-1,16,CASSLGEAGGTQPQHF
TRBV29-1,15,CSVVRRTGLDYGYTF
TRBV9,15,CASSVRPSGFTEAFF
TRBV29-1,14,CSVVAGGTNSPLHF
TRBV30,17,CAWSVLTGVYLLQGYTF
TRBV29-1,11,CSVVGSGGYTF
TRBV7-7,16,CASSPGTGGGTDTQYF
TRBV2,13,CASGINRSSPLHF
TRBV5-6,15,CASSRGTASNYGYTF
TRBV11-2,14,CASSLGGQGGGYTF
TRBV7-8,13,CASSYAPRTEAFF
TRBV4-1,14,CASSQGRGLEPQHF
TRBV19,16,CASSPRAGTGHTEAFF
TRBV7-6,14,CASSLAGGVQPQHF
TRBV5-1,17,CASSLRQGRGGSTEAFF
TRBV30,16,CAWSTARAGRYTEAFF